This is a list of T cell receptor beta chains from one sample in a study of blood T cell repertoires in COVID-19. Using immunoSEQ multiplex PCR, the repertoire was profiled, and TCRdb retains in-frame clones only, with some absent. The table has approximately 210,000 clones, 82% seen once. The sample taken for sequencing was peripheral blood. These TCRs come from a woman aged 40 to 50 with acute or convalescent COVID-19. The CDR3 runs from the conserved cysteine through the conserved F or W. D genes are given only for firm matches. Clone size is not always given. Where it is, it says once, few, many or a class for expanded clones.

clone_size j_call d_call v_call cdr3_aa cdr3_nt
. TRBJ1-1 . TRBV3-1/TRBV3-2 CATRRGGSDNTEAFF TGTGCCACCCGAAGGGGGGGTTCGGATAACACTGAAGCTTTCTTT
. TRBJ2-1 TRBD2 TRBV5-1 CASSLGLAGVSSYNEQFF TGCGCCAGCAGCTTGGGACTAGCGGGGGTATCTTCCTACAATGAGCAGTTCTTC
. TRBJ1-2 . TRBV5-1 CASSLATGYPNSYGYTF TGCGCCAGCAGCTTGGCCACAGGGTACCCGAATAGTTATGGCTACACCTTC
. TRBJ2-7 . TRBV5-1 CASSPADSAYEQYF TGCGCCAGCAGCCCGGCGGATTCGGCCTACGAGCAGTACTTC
once TRBJ2-7 . TRBV5-6 CASSFSGRSYEQYF TGTGCCAGCAGCTTTAGTGGGAGAAGCTACGAGCAGTACTTC
. TRBJ1-2 . TRBV5-6 CASSLSLNYGYTF TGTGCCAGCAGCTTGTCACTTAACTATGGCTACACCTTC
few TRBJ2-7 TRBD2 TRBV14 CASSQDLGRESGEQYF TGTGCCAGCAGCCAAGATCTGGGGCGGGAGAGCGGAGAGCAGTACTTC
. TRBJ2-3 . TRBV4-3 CASSQEFPGRHTQYF TGCGCCAGCAGCCAAGAGTTCCCGGGAAGGCATACGCAGTATTTT
once TRBJ2-1 TRBD2 TRBV18 CASSDSRGGLEQFF TGTGCCAGCTCCGACTCGCGGGGGGGCCTTGAGCAGTTCTTC
. TRBJ1-6 . TRBV2 CASNVHSLDSPLHF TGTGCCAGCAACGTTCACAGTCTGGATTCACCCCTCCACTTT
. TRBJ2-7 . TRBV28 CASRDPRGYEQYF TGTGCCAGCCGGGACCCGAGGGGGTACGAGCAGTACTTC
. TRBJ2-1 . TRBV19 CASSRLNNEQFF TGTGCCAGTAGTAGACTTAACAATGAGCAGTTCTTC
. TRBJ2-7 . TRBV2 CASSEARERLYEQYF TGTGCCAGCAGTGAGGCGCGGGAACGTCTCTACGAGCAGTACTTC
. TRBJ2-7 TRBD2 TRBV29-1 CSVFGLAGPYEQYF TGCAGCGTTTTTGGGCTAGCGGGCCCCTACGAGCAGTACTTC
. TRBJ1-2 . TRBV19 CASRARVYTF TGTGCCAGTAGAGCCAGGGTCTACACCTTC